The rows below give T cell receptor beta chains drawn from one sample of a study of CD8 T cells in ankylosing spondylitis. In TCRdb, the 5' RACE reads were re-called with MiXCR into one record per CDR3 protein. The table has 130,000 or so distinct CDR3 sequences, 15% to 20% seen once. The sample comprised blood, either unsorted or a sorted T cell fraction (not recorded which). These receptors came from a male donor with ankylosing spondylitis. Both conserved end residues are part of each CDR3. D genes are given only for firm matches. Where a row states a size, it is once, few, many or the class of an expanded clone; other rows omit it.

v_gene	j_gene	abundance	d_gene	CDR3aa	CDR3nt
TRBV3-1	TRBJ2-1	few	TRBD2	CASSPLGLAGYNEQFF	TGTGCCAGCAGCCCCCTCGGACTAGCGGGTTACAATGAGCAGTTCTTC
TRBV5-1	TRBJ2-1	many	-	CASSLEDEQFF	TGCGCCAGCAGCCTGGAGGATGAGCAGTTCTTC
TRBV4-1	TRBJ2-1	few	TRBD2	CASGIAGGWNEQFF	TGCGCCAGCGGGATAGCGGGGGGTTGGAATGAGCAGTTCTTC
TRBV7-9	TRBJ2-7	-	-	CASSLEKYRDYEQYF	TGTGCCAGCAGCTTAGAGAAGTACAGAGACTACGAGCAGTACTTC
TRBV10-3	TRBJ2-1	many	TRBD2	CAIRVAGDNEQFF	TGTGCCATCAGGGTAGCGGGGGACAATGAGCAGTTCTTC
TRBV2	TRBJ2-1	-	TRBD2	CASRRGTGTSGNNEQFF	TGTGCCAGCAGGAGGGGGACCGGGACTAGCGGGAACAATGAGCAGTTCTTC
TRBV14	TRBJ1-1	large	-	CASTLVSGTEAFF	TGTGCCAGCACTTTAGTTTCGGGCACTGAAGCTTTCTTT
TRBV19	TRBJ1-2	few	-	CASSMVVSPHRRVYGYTF	TGTGCCAGTAGTATGGTGGTGAGCCCTCACCGGCGGGTCTATGGCTACACCTTC
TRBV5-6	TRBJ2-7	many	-	CASSLVGSYEQYF	TGTGCCAGCAGCTTGGTCGGGTCCTACGAGCAGTACTTC
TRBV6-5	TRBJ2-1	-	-	CASSSLGGALVYNEQFF	TGTGCCAGCAGTTCCCTGGGGGGGGCTTTAGTATACAATGAGCAGTTCTTC
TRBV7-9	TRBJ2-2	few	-	CASSLALAPSGELFF	TGTGCCAGCAGCTTAGCCCTTGCGCCTTCCGGGGAGCTGTTTTTT
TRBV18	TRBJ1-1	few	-	CASSPRSPDVMNTEAFF	TGTGCCAGCTCACCCCGTAGTCCGGACGTCATGAACACTGAAGCTTTCTTT
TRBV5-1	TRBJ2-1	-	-	CASSLVGGPNSYNEQFF	TGCGCCAGCAGCTTGGTCGGGGGACCCAACTCCTACAATGAGCAGTTCTTC
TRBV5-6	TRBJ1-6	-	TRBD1	CASSFWTGDLNSPLHF	TGTGCCAGCAGCTTCTGGACAGGGGATCTCAATTCACCCCTCCACTTT
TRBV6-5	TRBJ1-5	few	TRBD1	CASSSGTGAYQPQHF	TGTGCCAGCAGTTCCGGGACAGGGGCCTATCAGCCCCAGCATTTT
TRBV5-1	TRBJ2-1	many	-	CASSLTGRNEQFF	TGCGCCAGCAGCTTGACAGGGCGCAATGAGCAGTTCTTC
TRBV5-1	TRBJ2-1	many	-	CASRLVNEQFF	TGCGCCAGCAGGCTAGTGAATGAGCAGTTCTTC
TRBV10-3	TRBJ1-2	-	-	CAIGQAPTNGYTF	TGTGCCATCGGGCAGGCCCCAACTAATGGCTACACCTTC
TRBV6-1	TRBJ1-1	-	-	CASSEGHMYAEAFF	TGTGCCAGCAGTGAAGGGCACATGTATGCTGAAGCTTTCTTT
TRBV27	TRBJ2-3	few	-	CASSLPGRTDTQYF	TGTGCCAGCAGTTTACCGGGCCGCACAGATACGCAGTATTTT
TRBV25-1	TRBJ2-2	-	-	CASSDIRTFPGELFF	TGTGCCAGCAGTGATATACGGACCTTCCCCGGGGAGCTGTTTTTT
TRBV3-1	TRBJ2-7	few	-	CASSQGAVTGPYEQYF	TGTGCCAGCAGCCAAGGGGCAGTGACAGGACCCTACGAGCAGTACTTC
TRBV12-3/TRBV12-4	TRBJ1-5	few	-	CASSTSGGTWGQPQHF	-
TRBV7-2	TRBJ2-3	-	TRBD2	CASSLWWREGDTQYF	TGTGCCAGCAGCTTATGGTGGCGGGAGGGAGATACGCAGTATTTT
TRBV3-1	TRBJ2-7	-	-	CASSQEGLANYEQYF	TGTGCCAGCAGCCAAGAGGGCCTAGCGAACTACGAGCAGTACTTC
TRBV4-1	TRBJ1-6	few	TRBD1	CASSQSPGQGDSPLHF	TGCGCCAGCAGCCAGTCACCGGGACAGGGAGATTCACCCCTCCACTTT
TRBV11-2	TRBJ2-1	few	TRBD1	CASSYRDRGNEQFF	TGTGCCAGCAGTTACCGGGACAGGGGTAATGAGCAGTTCTTC
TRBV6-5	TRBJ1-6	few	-	CASSYSIQGWNSPLHF	TGTGCCAGCAGTTACTCGATCCAGGGTTGGAATTCACCCCTCCACTTT
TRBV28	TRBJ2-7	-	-	CASSLGPKSYEQYF	TGTGCCAGCAGTTTAGGACCGAAAAGCTACGAGCAGTACTTC
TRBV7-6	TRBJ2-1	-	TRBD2	CASSPPTSDPYNEQFF	TGTGCCAGCAGCCCACCGACTAGCGATCCCTACAATGAGCAGTTCTTC
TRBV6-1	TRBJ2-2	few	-	CASRTGGNTGELFF	TGTGCCAGCAGAACAGGCGGGAACACCGGGGAGCTGTTTTTT
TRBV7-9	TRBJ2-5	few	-	CASSSREGDNQETQYF	TGTGCCAGCAGCTCCCGCGAGGGCGATAACCAAGAGACCCAGTACTTC
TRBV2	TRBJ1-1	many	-	CASMPAKSEAFF	TGTGCCAGCATGCCGGCGAAGAGTGAAGCTTTCTTT
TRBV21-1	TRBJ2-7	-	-	CASSEGRDGYEQYF	TGTGCCAGCAGCGAGGGGCGGGACGGATACGAGCAGTACTTC
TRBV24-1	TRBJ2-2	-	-	CATSAAGTTNTGELFF	TGTGCCACCAGTGCCGCAGGGACAACGAACACCGGGGAGCTGTTTTTT
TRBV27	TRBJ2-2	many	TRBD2	CASTISGRTGELFF	TGTGCCAGCACGATTAGCGGGAGGACCGGGGAGCTGTTTTTT
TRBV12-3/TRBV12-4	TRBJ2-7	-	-	CASSLDGPRSSYEQYF	TGTGCCAGCAGTTTAGATGGCCCCAGGAGCTCCTACGAGCAGTACTTC
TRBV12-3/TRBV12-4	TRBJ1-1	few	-	CASSLQIGVEAFF	TGTGCCAGCAGCCTCCAAATAGGCGTTGAAGCTTTCTTT
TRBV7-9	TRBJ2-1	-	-	CASSGNNNEQFF	TGTGCCAGCAGCGGGAATAACAATGAGCAGTTCTTC
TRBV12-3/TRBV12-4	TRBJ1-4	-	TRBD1	CASSFAQGELFF	TGTGCCAGCAGTTTCGCTCAGGGGGAACTGTTTTTT
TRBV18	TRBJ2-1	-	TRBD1	CASSPPGTANEQFF	TGTGCCAGCTCACCCCCCGGGACAGCTAATGAGCAGTTCTTC
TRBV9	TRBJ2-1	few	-	CASSTNIQGPEQFF	TGTGCCAGCAGCACCAACATACAAGGCCCTGAGCAGTTCTTC
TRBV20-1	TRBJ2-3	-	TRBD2	CSARVIRRTSLTDTQYF	TGCAGTGCTAGAGTTATCCGGAGGACTAGTTTAACAGATACGCAGTATTTT
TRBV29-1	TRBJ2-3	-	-	CSVDGLVSTDTQYF	TGCAGCGTTGATGGTTTGGTAAGCACAGATACGCAGTATTTT
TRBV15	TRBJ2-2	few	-	CATSRVKYANTGELFF	TGTGCCACCAGCAGAGTAAAGTACGCGAACACCGGGGAGCTGTTTTTT
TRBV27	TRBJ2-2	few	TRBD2	CASSLLAGNTGELFF	TGTGCCAGCAGTTTACTAGCGGGAAACACCGGGGAGCTGTTTTTT
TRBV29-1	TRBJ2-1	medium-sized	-	CSLPLGNEQFF	TGCAGCCTCCCACTGGGTAATGAGCAGTTCTTC
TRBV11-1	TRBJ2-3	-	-	CASSPRGSVTQYF	TGTGCCAGCAGCCCCCGGGGGAGTGTTACGCAGTATTTT
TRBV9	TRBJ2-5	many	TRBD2	CASSVEGWLAGGRETQYF	TGTGCCAGCAGCGTAGAAGGTTGGCTAGCGGGAGGGAGAGAGACCCAGTACTTC
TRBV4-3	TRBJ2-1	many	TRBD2	CASSQEESGRLYNEQFF	TGCGCCAGCAGCCAAGAAGAAAGCGGGAGGTTATACAATGAGCAGTTCTTC
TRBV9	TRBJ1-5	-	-	CASSVQVQPQHF	TGTGCCAGCAGCGTACAAGTTCAGCCCCAGCATTTT
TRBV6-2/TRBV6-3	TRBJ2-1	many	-	CASLAGHNEQFF	TGTGCCAGCCTCGCGGGGCACAATGAGCAGTTCTTC